The sample holds one count of the clone carrying this T cell receptor beta chain. TCRdb's copy holds only in-frame clones and misses some; the assay was immunoSEQ multiplex PCR. The table lists 150,000 to 200,000 clones, more than 75% of them singletons, with approximately 7% in the top ten. This specimen belongs to a study of cytomegalovirus exposure and HLA in healthy donors. The origin of this receptor is a man aged 18 to 35 in good health and CMV-seropositive. What was sequenced was PBMCs.

The CDR3 DNA reads TGTGCCAGCAGCTTAGCGGGCCCAAGCTCCTACGAGCAGTACTTC. Translating it yields CASSLAGPSSYEQYF. The chain recombines TRBV5-6 with TRBJ2-7; possibly TRBD2 for D (6 bases). In germline, CDR1 is SGHDT, CDR2 YYEEEE. The V and J ends lost 2 bases and 0 bases respectively, with 12 bases between them. The CDR3 has 15 residues.